This T cell receptor (beta chain) was profiled in a study of cytomegalovirus exposure and HLA in healthy donors. A multiplex PCR was run with 60 Vbeta primers and 13 Jbeta primers. Produced via immunoSEQ multiplex PCR; TCRdb's table is partial and in-frame only. The data contain some 80,000 clones, 60% to 85% of them singletons. Trimming removed 5 bases from V and 4 bases from J, with 9 bases in between. CDR3 size: 13 residues. Germline assignment: CDR1 SNHLY and CDR2 FYNNEI. Overall study findings and caveats: Most of the TCR beta V segments (in an earlier analysis) were productive either about 87% or about 30% of the time.

There are a few counts of this clone. The antigen remains unidentified. Other DNA sequences of this sample code for an identical CDR3. This sequence originates from a man aged 40-55 years in good health and CMV-seronegative. V is TRBV2 and J is TRBJ1-5; a possible D gene is TRBD1 (6 bases). The sequenced sample was PBMCs. The CDR3 region is CASSLQGNQPQHF. The DNA of the CDR3 is TGTGCCAGCAGTTTACAGGGTAATCAGCCCCAGCATTTT.